These 7 T cell receptor beta chains were sequenced from one sample in a study of blood T cell dynamics during melanoma immunotherapy. Time point here: pre-treatment baseline. Measured with immunoSEQ multiplex PCR; TCRdb has only the in-frame clones, and not every one. The table includes some 16,000 clones, more than 75% detected once. The sample here was blood, taken from a patient treated with checkpoint blockade. Receptors originate from a human donor with melanoma.

The chain is built from TRBV11-2 and TRBJ2-3; tentative D call: TRBD2 (7 bases). Between the trimmed V and J ends, which lost 1 base and 5 bases, there was a span of 10 bases. Per germline, CDR1 SGHAT and CDR2 FQNNGV. The CDR3 is 14 residues long. The CDR3 reads CASSLGGGEDTQYF. CDR3 coding DNA: TGTGCCAGCAGCTTAGGAGGGGGGGAAGATACGCAGTATTTT.

This clone has only a few counts. The V and J genes are TRBV28 and TRBJ1-5; 8 bases map to TRBD1. The germline CDR1 and CDR2 sequences are MDHEN and SYDVKM. The V gene end was trimmed by 6 bases and the J gene end by 5 bases; junction bases not matched to a gene: 12. CDR3 length: 16 residues. CDR3 region: CASSDSQGAGDQPQHF. The CDR3 nucleotides read TGTGCCAGCAGCGACTCCCAGGGGGCGGGAGATCAGCCCCAGCATTTT.

The chain recombines TRBV29-1 with TRBJ2-7; 7 bases are a match to TRBD2. There are 14 residues in the CDR3. The trim removed 7 bases at V and 2 bases at J, leaving 11 bases unmatched. Germline CDR1 reads SQVTM; CDR2 reads ANQGSEA. CDR3 DNA: TGCAGCGGGGTCGGACGGGGGGTTCCCTACGAGCAGTACTTC. It translates to CSGVGRGVPYEQYF.

This clone was recorded a few times. The gene calls are TRBV4-2 and TRBJ2-7; D may match TRBD1 or TRBD2 (7 bases each). CDR3 length: 15 amino acids. V was trimmed by 4 bases and J by 1 base, leaving 14 bases between them. The germline V gene has CDR1 LGHNA and CDR2 YNFKEQ. CDR3 in DNA: TGTGCCAGCAGCCGCGCAGGGGGAGGGTCCTACGAGCAGTACTTC. Translated, it gives CASSRAGGGSYEQYF.

V usage is TRBV5-1 and J usage is TRBJ2-3; tentatively, D is TRBD1 (6 bases). The CDR3 length is 15 residues. Germline V gene lookup returns CDR1 SGHRS and CDR2 YFSETQ. The germline V and J ends were trimmed by 2 bases and 3 bases, with 13 bases remaining between them. The DNA of the CDR3 is TGCGCCAGCAGCTTAAGTTACAGGGAAACAGATACGCAGTATTTT. Amino acids: CASSLSYRETDTQYF.

V usage is TRBV5-1 and J usage is TRBJ1-6, with TRBD1 as a possible D gene (6 bases). From germline, CDR1 is SGHRS and CDR2 YFSETQ. Trimming took 4 bases from V and 0 from J, leaving 14 bases between them. CDR3 length: 17 amino acids. CDR3 bases: TGCGCCAGCAGCCGAAGACAGGAGAGCTCCTATAATTCACCCCTCCACTTT. Its translation is CASSRRQESSYNSPLHF.

The CDR3 reads CASSARVGETQYF. CDR3 bases: TGTGCCAGTAGTGCCAGGGTTGGAGAGACCCAGTACTTC. The chain is built from TRBV19 and TRBJ2-5; D is possibly TRBD1 (5 bases). Trimming pared 5 bases from V and 4 bases from J, leaving 11 bases between. The CDR3 extends over 13 amino acids. Germline V CDR1 and CDR2: LNHDA, SQIVND (reference sequence).